This record looks at one T cell receptor (beta chain) sequence and its context. This CDR3 has 16 residues. In germline, CDR1 is SGHRS, CDR2 YFSETQ. V lost 2 bases and J lost 4; bases outside the gene matches: 11. This entry comes from a study of T-cell reconstitution after alpha-beta-depleted transplantation in children. The library targeted TCRbeta and was prepared with unique molecular identifiers. TCRdb re-called the PCR reads through MiXCR, storing one row per CDR3 protein. This table holds 200,000 to 300,000 distinct CDR3 sequences, around 13% found once. This specimen consisted of PBMCs from the stem cell graft donor, obtained from the stem cell graft. The source is a human donor who donated a stem cell graft to a child with acute lymphoblastic leukemia. The chain employs TRBV5-1 and TRBJ2-5, with TRBD1 matching 7 bases. In DNA, the CDR3 is TGCGCCAGCAGCTTACCAAAGGGGGCCAAAGGAGAGACCCAGTACTTC. Encoded protein: CASSLPKGAKGETQYF.